These 5 T cell receptor beta chains originate from one sample sequenced in a study of blood T cell repertoires in COVID-19. Libraries were prepared by immunoSEQ multiplex PCR; TCRdb keeps only in-frame clonotypes and omits some of them. There are about 59,000 clones in the sample; roughly 91% occur only once, and 8.6% lies in the top ten. The sequenced sample was peripheral blood. The receptor set was obtained from a human donor in a cohort sampled during active COVID-19.

This clone has just a few counts. In DNA form, the CDR3 reads TGTGCCAGCAGCTTCGGGAATCCAGGCCTGAACACTGAAGCTTTCTTT. It yields the protein CASSFGNPGLNTEAFF. The chain joins TRBV7-3 to TRBJ1-1; D is ambiguous. Trimming took off 3 bases at V and 0 bases at J, with 14 bases between the two ends. CDR3 size: 16 residues. CDR1 and CDR2 (germline): SGHTA, FQGTGA.

The genes are TRBV5-5 and TRBJ2-1; 7 positions match TRBD2. The V gene's germline CDR1 is SGHKS and CDR2 YYEKEE (reference sequence). The length of the CDR3 is 15 residues. Trimming at V came to 0 bases and at J to 6 bases, leaving 6 bases not matched to a gene. The CDR3 protein is CASSLGGGHANEQFF. In nucleotides, the CDR3 is TGTGCCAGCAGCTTGGGCGGGGGTCATGCCAATGAGCAGTTCTTC.

This chain joins TRBV15 and TRBJ1-2; D perhaps matches TRBD1 (6 bases). V dropped 11 bases and J dropped 5 bases, with 24 bases sitting between them. Germline values: CDR1 LNHNV, CDR2 YYDKDF (reference sequence). CDR3 size: 15 residues. Here the CDR3 reads CAEPWGGPLRYGYTF. CDR3 coding DNA: TGTGCCGAGCCTTGGGGGGGGCCCCTGAGGTATGGCTACACCTTC.

This chain uses TRBV7-9 with TRBJ2-5; TRBD1 agrees at 9 bases. This CDR3 is 13 amino acids long. The J segment lost 2 bases and the V segment lost 7 bases, leaving 2 bases of the junction unmatched. Per the germline V gene, CDR1 is SEHNR and CDR2 is FQNEAQ (reference sequence). The DNA for the CDR3 is TGTGCCAGCAACGACAGGGGGCAAGAGACCCAGTACTTC. It specifies CASNDRGQETQYF.

The V and J genes are TRBV28 and TRBJ2-7; D perhaps matches TRBD2 (6 bases). CDR1 is MDHEN and CDR2 is SYDVKM in the germline V gene. The CDR3 spans 13 residues. The V gene lost 8 bases and the J gene lost 0 bases, with 11 bases spanning the gap. CDR3 protein: CASGTVSSYEQYF. Here the CDR3 DNA reads TGTGCCAGCGGGACTGTGAGCTCCTACGAGCAGTACTTC.